A selection of T cell receptor beta chains follows, all from one sample in a study of breast tumors, draining lymph nodes, adjacent tissues. Via MiXCR, TCRdb re-called the multiplex PCR reads, giving one row per CDR3 protein. Seen here are under 150,000 distinct CDR3 sequences, under 25% observed once, and the top ten hold about 2.4%. The sequencing sample was made of axillary lymph node tissue. These receptors all come from a female donor with breast cancer. Some clones in this sample may be carry-over from other donors' samples. Both conserved end residues are part of each CDR3.

TRBV28,TRBJ1-6,CASSFLRAGGYSPLHF
TRBV5-5,TRBJ2-5,CASSSQGARQETQYF
TRBV30,TRBJ1-2,CAWTLTGSLYGYTF
TRBV7-6,TRBJ2-7,CASSLTSGRGYEQYF
TRBV29-1,TRBJ2-6,CSVDFRSGTSGANVLTF
TRBV19,TRBJ2-2,CASSLLAANTGELYF
TRBV2,TRBJ1-4,CASSDTGIEKLFF
TRBV2,TRBJ2-7,CASSVDRGGYEQYF
TRBV4-1,TRBJ2-1,CASSQRDSPHEQFF
TRBV10-3,TRBJ2-7,CAISDRPRLAGGYEQYF
TRBV24-1,TRBJ2-5,CATSDFGGGRETQYF
TRBV18,TRBJ2-7,CASSPETAYEQYF
TRBV4-3,TRBJ2-2,CASSQRSGELFF
TRBV6-2/TRBV6-3,TRBJ2-7,CASSYFSRASSYEQYF
TRBV19,TRBJ2-3,CASSPDSTDTQYF